The 12 T cell receptor beta chains listed next were all sequenced from one sample in a study of identical twins. TCRdb called the 5' RACE reads again in MiXCR, with one record for every CDR3 protein. Of approximately 550,000 distinct CDR3 sequences detected, about 22% appear once; the ten largest clones hold approximately 0.48%. The data were also submitted as part of a second study, on yellow fever vaccine responses in identical twins.

Sequences were obtained from CD4+ T cells sorted from blood. Every receptor here comes from a woman younger than 35 in good health.

The chain carries TRBV24-1 and TRBJ2-1; no definite D call. Trimming cost V 5 bases and J 8 bases, with 15 bases left between them. This CDR3 has 14 residues. Germline values: CDR1 KGHDR, CDR2 SFDVKD. The CDR3 is CATSAPGLLDEQFF. Here the CDR3 DNA reads TGTGCCACCAGTGCCCCGGGCCTTCTTGATGAGCAGTTCTTC.

This chain joins TRBV20-1 and TRBJ2-3, with TRBD2 matching 10 bases. V shed 6 bases, J shed 5 bases, and the junction held 5 bases outside the gene matches. CDR3 length: 13 residues. Per the germline V gene, CDR1 is DFQATT and CDR2 is SNEGSKA (reference sequence). As DNA, the CDR3 is TGCAGTGCCCCTAGCGGGGGAGGAGATACGCAGTATTTT. Translated, it gives CSAPSGGGDTQYF.

The chain has TRBV7-6 and TRBJ2-5; D tentatively reads TRBD1 or TRBD2 (5 bases each). The CDR3 runs to 15 residues. V was clipped by 5 bases and J by 1 base, with 14 bases between them. Germline-derived CDR1 and CDR2 are SGHVS and FNYEAQ. CDR3 sequence: CASSRHWDLQETQYF. CDR3 DNA: TGTGCCAGCAGCCGTCACTGGGACCTCCAAGAGACCCAGTACTTC.

The chain carries TRBV12-5 and TRBJ2-3; TRBD2 matches 13 bases. This CDR3 contains 19 residues. V trimming: 6 bases; J trimming: 2 bases; junction bases outside the gene matches: 14. CDR1 is LGHNT, CDR2 FRNRAP, per germline. CDR3 loop: CASGLSLRGLAGNTDTQYF. The CDR3 nucleotides read TGTGCTAGTGGCCTATCATTGAGGGGACTAGCGGGGAACACAGATACGCAGTATTTT.

The J gene is TRBJ1-5, the V gene TRBV20-1, with unresolved D. The length of the CDR3 is 15 residues. The ends were cut back, 3 bases at V and 3 bases at J, with 15 bases in the middle. Germline values: CDR1 DFQATT, CDR2 SNEGSKA (reference sequence). The CDR3 DNA reads TGCAGTGCTAGGTCGGGAGCCAGTAACAATCAGCCCCAGCATTTT. It yields the protein CSARSGASNNQPQHF.

A single count supports this clonotype. The genes are TRBV6-1 and TRBJ1-2, with 10 bases aligning to TRBD1. V shed 6 bases, J shed 5 bases, and the junction held 6 bases outside the gene matches. Per germline, CDR1 MNHNS and CDR2 SASEGT. There are 14 residues in the CDR3. CDR3 in amino acids: CASRNRTGGYGYTF. The CDR3 DNA sequence: TGTGCCAGCAGAAATCGGACAGGGGGGTATGGCTACACCTTC.

This chain links TRBV5-1 with TRBJ2-2; no reliable D call. In germline, CDR1 is SGHRS, CDR2 YFSETQ. Trimming took off 6 bases at V and 2 bases at J, with 14 bases between the two ends. The CDR3 length is 15 residues. The CDR3 is CASKEGLTNTGELFF. Here the CDR3 DNA reads TGCGCCAGCAAGGAAGGTCTCACAAACACCGGGGAGCTGTTTTTT.

This clonotype was observed a few times. The genes are TRBV10-3 and TRBJ1-2; perhaps TRBD1 as D (6 bases). Germline CDR1 and CDR2: ENHRY and SYGVKD. V lost 2 bases, J lost 8 bases, and 15 bases lay in between. The CDR3 extends over 14 amino acids. The CDR3 DNA reads TGTGCCATCAGTGAGGCTGTCAGGGGAGCCGGCTACACCTTC. Encoded protein: CAISEAVRGAGYTF.

This clonotype was recorded a few times. The chain combines TRBV7-8 with TRBJ1-4; D is ambiguous. Per the germline V gene, CDR1 is SGHVS and CDR2 is FQNEAQ. The CDR3 consists of 15 residues. Trimming stripped 1 base from V and 4 bases from J, with 10 bases between. CDR3 sequence reads: CASSLVYGYNEKLFF. The CDR3, as DNA: TGTGCCAGCAGCTTAGTGTACGGATATAATGAAAAACTGTTTTTT.

This clonotype was seen a handful of times. This rearrangement joins TRBV20-1 to TRBJ2-3, with 8 bases fitting TRBD2. The CDR3 loop spans 15 amino acids. J gave up 7 bases and V 0 bases, and 9 bases lay outside the gene matches. From germline, CDR1 is DFQATT and CDR2 SNEGSKA (reference sequence). The CDR3 DNA follows: TGCAGTGCTAGAGAAGGAGCCGCGGGGGGAAATACGCAGTATTTT. Its protein is CSAREGAAGGNTQYF.

The gene calls are TRBV27 and TRBJ2-7; 9 nucleotides agree with TRBD1. Trimming took 3 bases from V and 3 from J; bases not matched to a gene: 9. The CDR3 length is 16 residues. Germline-derived CDR1 and CDR2 are MNHEY and SMNVEV (reference sequence). This CDR3 is CASSFRGPTGGYEQYF. CDR3 in DNA: TGTGCCAGCAGTTTTAGGGGCCCGACAGGGGGCTACGAGCAGTACTTC.

CDR3 loop: CSATSGSKETQYF. For the CDR3, the DNA is TGCAGTGCGACTAGCGGGAGTAAAGAGACCCAGTACTTC. V and J are TRBV20-1 and TRBJ2-5; 12 bases are shared with TRBD2. CDR3 length: 13 residues. Germline V CDR1 and CDR2: DFQATT, SNEGSKA (reference sequence). V dropped 6 bases and J dropped 3; count of bases not matched to a gene: 2.